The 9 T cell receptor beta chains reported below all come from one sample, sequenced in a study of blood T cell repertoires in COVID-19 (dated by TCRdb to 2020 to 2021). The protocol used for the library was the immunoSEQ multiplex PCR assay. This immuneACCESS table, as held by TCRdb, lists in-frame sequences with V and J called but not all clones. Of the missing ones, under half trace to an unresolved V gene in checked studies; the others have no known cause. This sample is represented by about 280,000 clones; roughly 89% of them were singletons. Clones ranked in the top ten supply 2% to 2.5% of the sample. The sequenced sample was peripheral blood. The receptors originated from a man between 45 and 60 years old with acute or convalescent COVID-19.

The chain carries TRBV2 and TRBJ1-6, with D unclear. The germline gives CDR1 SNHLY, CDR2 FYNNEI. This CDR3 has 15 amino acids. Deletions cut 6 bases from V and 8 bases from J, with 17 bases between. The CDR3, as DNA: TGTGCCAGCAGGGAGGCTCGGGGAGGGTATTCACCCCTCCACTTT. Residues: CASREARGGYSPLHF.

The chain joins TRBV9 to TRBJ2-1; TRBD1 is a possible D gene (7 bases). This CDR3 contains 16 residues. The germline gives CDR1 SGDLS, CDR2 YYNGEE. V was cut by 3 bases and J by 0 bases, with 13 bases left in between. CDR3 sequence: CASSARQGGSYNEQFF. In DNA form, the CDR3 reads TGTGCCAGCAGCGCCCGACAGGGAGGCTCCTACAATGAGCAGTTCTTC.

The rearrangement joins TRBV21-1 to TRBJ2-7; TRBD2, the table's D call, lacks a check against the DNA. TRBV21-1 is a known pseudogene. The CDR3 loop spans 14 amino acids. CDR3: CASSGPLRGYEQYF. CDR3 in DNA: TGTGCCAGCAGCGGCCCCCTGCGGGGATACGAGCAGTACTTC.

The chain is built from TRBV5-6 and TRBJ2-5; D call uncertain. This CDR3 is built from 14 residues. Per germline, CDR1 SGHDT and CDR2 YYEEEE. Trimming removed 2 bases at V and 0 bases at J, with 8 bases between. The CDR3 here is CASSFRRYQETQYF. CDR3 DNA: TGTGCCAGCAGCTTCCGTAGATACCAAGAGACCCAGTACTTC.

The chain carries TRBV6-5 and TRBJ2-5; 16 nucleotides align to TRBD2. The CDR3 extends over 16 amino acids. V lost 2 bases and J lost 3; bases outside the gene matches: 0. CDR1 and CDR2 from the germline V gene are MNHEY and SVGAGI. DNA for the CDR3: TGTGCCAGCAGTTACGGGACTAGCGGGGGGGAAGAGACCCAGTACTTC. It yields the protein CASSYGTSGGEETQYF.

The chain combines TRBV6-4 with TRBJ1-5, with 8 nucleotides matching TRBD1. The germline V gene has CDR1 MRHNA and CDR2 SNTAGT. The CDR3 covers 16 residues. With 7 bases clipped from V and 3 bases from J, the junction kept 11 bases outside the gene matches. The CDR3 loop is CASTVLTGAANQPQHF. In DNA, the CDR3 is TGTGCCAGCACAGTCCTGACAGGGGCTGCCAATCAGCCCCAGCATTTT.

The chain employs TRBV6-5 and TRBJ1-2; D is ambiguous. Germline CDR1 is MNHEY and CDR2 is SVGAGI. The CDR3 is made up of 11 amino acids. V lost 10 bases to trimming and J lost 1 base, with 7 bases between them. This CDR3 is CATHFNYGYTF. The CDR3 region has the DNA TGTGCCACCCATTTTAACTATGGCTACACCTTC.

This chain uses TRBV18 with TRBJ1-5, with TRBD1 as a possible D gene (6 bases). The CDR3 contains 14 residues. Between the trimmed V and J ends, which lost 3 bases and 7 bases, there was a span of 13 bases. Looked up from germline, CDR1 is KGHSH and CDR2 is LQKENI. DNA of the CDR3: TGTGCCAGCTCACCCCGGGGGGGCAGGCAGCCCCAGCATTTT. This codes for CASSPRGGRQPQHF.

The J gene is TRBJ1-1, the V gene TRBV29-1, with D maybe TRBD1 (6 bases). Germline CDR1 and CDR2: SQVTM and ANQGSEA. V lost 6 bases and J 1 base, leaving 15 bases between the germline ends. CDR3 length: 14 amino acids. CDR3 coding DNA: TGCAGCGTGGACGAACAGGGCTCGAACACTGAAGCTTTCTTT. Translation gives CSVDEQGSNTEAFF.